The clone carrying this TCR beta chain was seen at least ten times. The CDR3 loop spans 15 amino acids. Germline V CDR1 and CDR2: MNHEY, SMNVEV (reference sequence). Trimming left V 4 bases short and J 4 bases short, with 14 bases between. This entry comes from a study of T cell repertoires in cytomegalovirus infection. TCRdb reanalysed the reads using MiXCR and keeps one entry per CDR3 protein. Here the sample spans some 300,000 distinct CDR3 sequences, roughly 16% being singletons. The sequenced sample consisted of PBMCs. The TCR sequence derives from a human donor in good health (CMV status not recorded). Some clones in this sample may be carry-over from other donors' samples. This chain joins TRBV27 and TRBJ2-1; maybe TRBD2 (5 bases). CDR3 in amino acids: CASSSRAGGYNEQFF. The DNA for the CDR3 is TGTGCCAGCAGTTCCCGGGCGGGTGGGTACAATGAGCAGTTCTTC.